The clone carrying this T cell receptor beta chain was found once. This sample is drawn from a study of radiation and T cells in renal cell carcinoma. Documented time point: baseline pretreatment blood. Sample treatment: 15 Gy SBRT to primary tumor, nephrectomy 4 weeks later. Radiation-treated patients gave blood at baseline, week 2 and week 4. Only in-frame clones appear in the TCRdb table, and some are missing; sequencing was by immunoSEQ multiplex PCR. The table records some 150,000 clones, around 78% of them present only once. This TCR was sampled from a woman in her forties or fifties with renal cell carcinoma. The sample in question was blood, obtained from a patient whose treatment included radiotherapy and nephrectomy.

CDR3 nucleotide sequence: TGTGCCAGCAGCTCCCCCGCGGGGGGGCCTTCCGAGACCCAGTACTTC. Its translation: CASSSPAGGPSETQYF. This chain links TRBV5-4 with TRBJ2-5; 9 nucleotides line up with TRBD2. CDR3 length equals 16 residues. Unmatched junction bases numbered 11, after V lost 3 bases and J lost 5 bases. Germline V gene data show CDR1 as SGHNT and CDR2 as YYREEE (reference sequence).